This T cell receptor beta chain was sequenced in a study of cytomegalovirus exposure and HLA in healthy donors. General observations from the study: Several top significant clusters appeared, in a later analysis, to be linked to common viral pathogens. A later analysis associated 16,951 TCR beta sequences with HLA alleles at a 0.05 false discovery rate. In vitro data verified three CMV-associated chains as specific for CMV antigens.

60 Vbeta and 13 Jbeta primers were used in PCR. In the study's own analysis: It was a later analysis that counted tens of millions of unique TCR beta chains, of which 8.5 million to 12 million were shared. The data were produced by immunoSEQ multiplex PCR, yet TCRdb's version contains in-frame clones alone and is incomplete. V and J calls and clone size are copied from that table; D and trimming were computed from the DNA. The sample lists 150,000 to 200,000 clones; roughly 77% were seen once. Comment on this clone: What it recognizes is unknown.

Germline CDR1 is ENHRY and CDR2 is SYGVKD. Germline trimming cut 4 bases from V and 1 base from J; bases unmatched to any gene: 4. The CDR3 runs to 15 residues. The source material was PBMCs. The TCR sequence derives from a man aged 35 to 55 in good health and CMV-seropositive. The chain combines TRBV10-3 with TRBJ1-3; 7 bases align to TRBD1. CDR3 region: CAISGGQLSGNTIYF. The CDR3 DNA sequence: TGTGCCATCAGTGGGGGACAGCTGTCTGGAAACACCATATATTTT.